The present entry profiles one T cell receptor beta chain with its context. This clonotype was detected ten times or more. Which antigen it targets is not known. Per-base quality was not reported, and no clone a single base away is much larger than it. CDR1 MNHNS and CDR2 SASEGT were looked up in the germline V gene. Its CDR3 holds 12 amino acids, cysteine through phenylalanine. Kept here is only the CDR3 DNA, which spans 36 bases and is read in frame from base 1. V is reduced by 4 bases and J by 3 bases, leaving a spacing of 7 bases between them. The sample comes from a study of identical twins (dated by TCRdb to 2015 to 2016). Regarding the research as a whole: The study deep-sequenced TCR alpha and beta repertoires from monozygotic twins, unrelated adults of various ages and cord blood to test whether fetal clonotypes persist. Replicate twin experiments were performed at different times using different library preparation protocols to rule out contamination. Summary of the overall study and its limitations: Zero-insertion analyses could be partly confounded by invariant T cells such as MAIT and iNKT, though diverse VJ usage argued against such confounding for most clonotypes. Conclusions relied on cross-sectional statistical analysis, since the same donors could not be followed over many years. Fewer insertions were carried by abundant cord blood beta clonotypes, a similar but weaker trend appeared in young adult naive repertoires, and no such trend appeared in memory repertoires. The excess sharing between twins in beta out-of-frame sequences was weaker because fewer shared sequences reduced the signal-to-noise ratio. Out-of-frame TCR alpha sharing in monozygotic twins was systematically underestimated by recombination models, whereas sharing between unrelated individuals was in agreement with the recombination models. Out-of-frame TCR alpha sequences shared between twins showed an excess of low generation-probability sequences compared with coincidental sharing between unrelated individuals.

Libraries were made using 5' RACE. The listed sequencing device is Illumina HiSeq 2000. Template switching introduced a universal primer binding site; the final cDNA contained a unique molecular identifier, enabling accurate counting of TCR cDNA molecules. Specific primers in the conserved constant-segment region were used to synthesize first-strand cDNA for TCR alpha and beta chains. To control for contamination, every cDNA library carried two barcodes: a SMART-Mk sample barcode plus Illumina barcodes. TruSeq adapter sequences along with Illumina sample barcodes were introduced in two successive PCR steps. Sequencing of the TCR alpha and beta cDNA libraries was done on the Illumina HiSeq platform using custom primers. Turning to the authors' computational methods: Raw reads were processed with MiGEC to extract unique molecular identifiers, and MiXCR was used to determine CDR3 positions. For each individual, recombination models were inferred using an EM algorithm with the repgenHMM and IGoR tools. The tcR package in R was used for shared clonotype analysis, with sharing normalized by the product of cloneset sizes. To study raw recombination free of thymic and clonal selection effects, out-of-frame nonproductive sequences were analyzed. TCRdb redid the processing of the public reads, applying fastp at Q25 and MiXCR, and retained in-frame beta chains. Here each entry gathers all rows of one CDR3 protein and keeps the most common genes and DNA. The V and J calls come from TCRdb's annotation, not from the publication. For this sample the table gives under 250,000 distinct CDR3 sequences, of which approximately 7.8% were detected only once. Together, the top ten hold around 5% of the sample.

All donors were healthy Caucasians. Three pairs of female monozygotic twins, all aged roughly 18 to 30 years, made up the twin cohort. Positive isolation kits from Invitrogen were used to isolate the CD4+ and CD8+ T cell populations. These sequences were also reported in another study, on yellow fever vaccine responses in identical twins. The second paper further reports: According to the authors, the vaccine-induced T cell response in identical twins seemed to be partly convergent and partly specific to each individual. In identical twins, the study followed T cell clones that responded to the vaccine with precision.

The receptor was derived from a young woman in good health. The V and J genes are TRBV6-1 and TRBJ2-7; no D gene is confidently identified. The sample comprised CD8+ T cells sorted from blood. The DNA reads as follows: TGTGCCAGCAGTGGATTCTTCTACGAGCAGTACTTC. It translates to CASSGFFYEQYF.